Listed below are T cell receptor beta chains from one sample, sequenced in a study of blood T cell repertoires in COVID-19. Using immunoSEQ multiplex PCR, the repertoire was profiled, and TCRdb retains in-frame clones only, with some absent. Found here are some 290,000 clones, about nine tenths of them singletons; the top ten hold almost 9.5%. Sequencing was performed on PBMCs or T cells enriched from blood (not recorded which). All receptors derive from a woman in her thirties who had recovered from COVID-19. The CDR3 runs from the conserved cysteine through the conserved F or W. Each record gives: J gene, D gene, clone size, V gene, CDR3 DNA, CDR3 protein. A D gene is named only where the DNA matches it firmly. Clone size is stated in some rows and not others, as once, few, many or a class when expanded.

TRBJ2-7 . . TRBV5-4 TGTGCCAGCAGTCTAATATCATCCTACGAGCAGTACTTC CASSLISSYEQYF
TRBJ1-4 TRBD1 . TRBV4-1 TGCGCCAGCAGCCAAACAATAGACCGGGACAGGGGTTCTGAAAAACTGTTTTTT CASSQTIDRDRGSEKLFF
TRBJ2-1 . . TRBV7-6 TGTGCCAGCAGCTTATTCCCCAATTTCCACAGGAGCTCCTACAATGAGCAGTTCTTC CASSLFPNFHRSSYNEQFF
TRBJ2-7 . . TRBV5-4 TGTGCCAGCAGCCCAGGGGGGCCAGAGTGGGAGCAGTACTTC CASSPGGPEWEQYF
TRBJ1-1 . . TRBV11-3 TGTGCCAGCAGCTCCTCCGGCGGGAACACTGAAGCTTTCTTT CASSSSGGNTEAFF
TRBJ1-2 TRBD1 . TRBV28 TGTGCCAGCAGCGCCAACACAGGGGGCGGCTATGGCTACACCTTC CASSANTGGGYGYTF
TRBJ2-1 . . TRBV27 TGTGCCAGCAGTCCGCACGCTACCGGGACCTACAATGAGCAGTTCTTC CASSPHATGTYNEQFF
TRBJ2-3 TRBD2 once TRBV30 TGTGCCTGGAGTGTACTGAGGTCTAGCGGGAGCACAGATACGCAGTATTTT CAWSVLRSSGSTDTQYF
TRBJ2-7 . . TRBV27 TGTGCCAGCAGTTTAAATCTGTACCCCGGCTACGAGCAGTACTTC CASSLNLYPGYEQYF
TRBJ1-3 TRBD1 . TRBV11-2 TGTGCCAGCAGCTTAGGGACAGGGGTGAACACCATATATTTT CASSLGTGVNTIYF
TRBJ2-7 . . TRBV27 TGTGCCAGCAGTTTTCTTGCAGATTCCTACGAGCAGTACTTC CASSFLADSYEQYF
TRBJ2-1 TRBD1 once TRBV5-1 TGCGCCAGCTGGGGACAGGGGGCTTCGGGTTCCTACAATGAGCAGTTCTTC CASWGQGASGSYNEQFF
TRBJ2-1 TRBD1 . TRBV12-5 TGTGCTAGTGGTTTAGGGACAGGGGTGGGCAATGAGCAGTTCTTC CASGLGTGVGNEQFF
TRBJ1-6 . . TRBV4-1 TGCGCCAGCAGCCAAGTCCGGGGGGGGAATAATTCACCCCTCCACTTT CASSQVRGGNNSPLHF
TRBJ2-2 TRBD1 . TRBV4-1 TGCGCCAGCAGCCATAGGACAGGGCCCCTCGGGGAGCTGTTTTTT CASSHRTGPLGELFF
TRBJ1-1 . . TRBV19 TGTGCCAGTAGTTCAGGGTATGGTACTGAAGCTTTCTTT CASSSGYGTEAFF
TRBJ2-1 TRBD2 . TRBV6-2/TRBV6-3 TGTGCCAGCAGTTACTCCGGGGGGGTAAGCTCCTACAATGAGCAGTTCTTC CASSYSGGVSSYNEQFF
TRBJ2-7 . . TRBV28 TGTGCCAGCAGGATCGACAGGAGTCGCTACGAGCAGTACTTC CASRIDRSRYEQYF
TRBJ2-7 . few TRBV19 TGTGCCAGTAGTATCCGGGGGCAGGGGGCCTACGAGCAGTACTTC CASSIRGQGAYEQYF
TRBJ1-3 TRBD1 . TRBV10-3 TGTGCCATCAGCCTCGGACAGGGCTCTGGAAACACCATATATTTT CAISLGQGSGNTIYF
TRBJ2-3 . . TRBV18 TGTGCCAGCTCACCACGAGGGGGGGCCACAGATACGCAGTATTTT CASSPRGGATDTQYF
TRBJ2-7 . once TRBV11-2 TGTGCCAGCAGCCCGATTGACAGGCAGGTCCGATTTATCGAGCAGTACTTC CASSPIDRQVRFIEQYF
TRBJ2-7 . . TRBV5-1 TGCGCCAGCAGCTTGTCGCTGGGGGGACAGCCTCTCTCCTACGAGCAGTACTTC CASSLSLGGQPLSYEQYF
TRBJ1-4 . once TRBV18 TGTGCCAGCTCACCCGCGCCTCAGAGTCGGGGGTCGAATGAAAAACTGTTTTTT CASSPAPQSRGSNEKLFF
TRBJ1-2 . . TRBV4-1 TGCGCCAGCAGCCAAGAGCCAGGGTTGGATGGCTACACCTTC CASSQEPGLDGYTF
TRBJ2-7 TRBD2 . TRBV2 TGTGCCAGCAGATTGGGACTAGCGGGAGTCAGTGGCCACGAGCAGTACTTC CASRLGLAGVSGHEQYF
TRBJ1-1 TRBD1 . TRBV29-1 TGCAGCGCAGTACCACAGGGGGGGACTGAAGCTTTCTTT CSAVPQGGTEAFF
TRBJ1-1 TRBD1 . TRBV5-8 TGTGCCAGCAGCCGTAGGGACAGGAACACTGAAGCTTTCTTT CASSRRDRNTEAFF
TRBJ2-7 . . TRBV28 TGTGCCAGCGGCACAAACTACGAGCAGTACTTC CASGTNYEQYF
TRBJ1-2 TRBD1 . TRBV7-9 TGTGCCAGCAGCCCTCCAGGGGGTGCCAACTATGGCTACACCTTC CASSPPGGANYGYTF
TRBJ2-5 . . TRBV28 TGTGCCAGCGGTTTTTGGGTCAGACACGGACAGAGGCAAGAGACCCAGTACTTC CASGFWVRHGQRQETQYF
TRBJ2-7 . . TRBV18 TGTGCCAGCTCACTCCTCAGGGGGGCGTTCTCCTACGAGCAGTACTTC CASSLLRGAFSYEQYF
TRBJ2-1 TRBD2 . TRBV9 TGTGCCAGCAGCGTAGGAGCGGGAGGGTACAATGAGCAGTTCTTC CASSVGAGGYNEQFF
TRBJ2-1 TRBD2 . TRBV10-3 TGTGCCATCAGCCCGCGGGGGGAGGGCCTAGGGGATGAGCAGTTCTTC CAISPRGEGLGDEQFF
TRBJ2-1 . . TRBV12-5 TGTGCTAGTGGTTTGGTAGACGGTCCCCCAGGGTACAATGAGCAGTTCTTC CASGLVDGPPGYNEQFF
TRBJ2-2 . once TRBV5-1 TGCGCCAGCACCACTCGGGGGACTTATGACACCGGGGAGCTGTTTTTT CASTTRGTYDTGELFF
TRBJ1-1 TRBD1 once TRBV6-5 TGTGCCAGCAGTTATTTCGACAGGGCTGAAGCTTTCTTT CASSYFDRAEAFF
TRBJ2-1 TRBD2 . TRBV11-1 TGTGCCAGCAGCGATAGCGCTAGCGGGTTTTACAATGAGCAGTTCTTC CASSDSASGFYNEQFF
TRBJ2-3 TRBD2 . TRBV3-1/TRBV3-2 TGTGCCAGCAGCCAATTTACTAGCGGGAGCACAGATACGCAGTATTTT CASSQFTSGSTDTQYF
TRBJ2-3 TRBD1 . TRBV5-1 TGCGCCAGCAGCGCAGGACAGGCATTATCTAGCACAGATACGCAGTATTTT CASSAGQALSSTDTQYF
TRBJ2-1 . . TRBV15 TGTGCCACCAGCAGAGATCGGAGCGGAGCCAATGAGCAGTTCTTC CATSRDRSGANEQFF
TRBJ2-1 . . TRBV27 TGTGCCAGCCGTGTCGGGTGGTCCTACAATGAGCAGTTCTTC CASRVGWSYNEQFF
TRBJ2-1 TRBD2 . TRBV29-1 TGCAGCGTGGGGACTAGCGGGAGGTCGGTTGAGTTCTTC CSVGTSGRSVEFF
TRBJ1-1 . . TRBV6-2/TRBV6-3 TGTGCCAGCAGCCCTATGGGACAACAGAACACTGAAGCTTTCTTT CASSPMGQQNTEAFF
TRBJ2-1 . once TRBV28 TGTGCCAGCAGTTCCTTTAGCGCCCCATACAATGAGCAGTTCTTC CASSSFSAPYNEQFF
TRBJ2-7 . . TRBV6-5 TGTGCCAGCAGTCCCGGACTCTCCTACGAGCAGTACTTC CASSPGLSYEQYF
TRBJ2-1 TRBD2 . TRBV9 TGTGCCAGCAGCCCCCGACTAGCGGGCGAGCAGTTCTTC CASSPRLAGEQFF
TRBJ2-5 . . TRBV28 TGTGCCAGCAGTTTCGCGGGCCGGGACACCCAAAGAAGGACCCAGTACTTC CASSFAGRDTQRRTQYF
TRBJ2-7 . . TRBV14 TGTGCCAGCAGCCAAGAGAGGCCAGACGAGCAGTACTTC CASSQERPDEQYF
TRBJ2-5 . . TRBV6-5 TGTGCCAGCAGTTACTCCCAGGAGACCCAGTACTTC CASSYSQETQYF
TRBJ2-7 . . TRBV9 TGTGCCAGCAGCGAGGGGTTGACTCCTTCCTACGAGCAGTACTTC CASSEGLTPSYEQYF
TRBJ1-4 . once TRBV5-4 TGTGCCAGCAGCTTGGGGGGCGTACGAGAAAAACTGTTTTTT CASSLGGVREKLFF
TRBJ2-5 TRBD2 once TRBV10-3 TGTGCCATGGCAATCAGCGGGAGTGAGACCCAGTACTTC CAMAISGSETQYF
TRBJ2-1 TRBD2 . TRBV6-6 TGTGCCAGCAGTCATACCTCTAGCGGCCGGACCGTGGCTGAGCAGTTCTTC CASSHTSSGRTVAEQFF
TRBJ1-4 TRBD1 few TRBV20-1 TGCAGTGCTAGTGGACAGGGGGCAGGGGAAAAACTGTTTTTT CSASGQGAGEKLFF
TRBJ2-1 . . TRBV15 TGTGCCACCAGCAGATTTTCCCTAGCGCCTACCTACAATGAGCAGTTCTTC CATSRFSLAPTYNEQFF
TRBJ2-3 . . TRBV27 TGTGCCAGCAGTCCTTCGACTAGCACAGATACGCAGTATTTT CASSPSTSTDTQYF
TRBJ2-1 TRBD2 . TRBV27 TGTGCCAGCAGTTTCCAGAGTAGAGGACTAGCGGGAGTACCCGACAATGAGCAGTTCTTC CASSFQSRGLAGVPDNEQFF
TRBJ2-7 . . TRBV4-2 TGTGCCAGCAGCCAAGATCAGGGGAGTCCCTACGAGCAGTACTTC CASSQDQGSPYEQYF